A single sample gave rise to the 25 T cell receptor beta chains below, sequenced in a study of T-cell memory formation after mild COVID-19. Using its own MiXCR run on the 5' RACE reads, TCRdb lists one record per CDR3 protein. The sample includes 200,000 to 250,000 distinct CDR3 sequences, around 9.5% of them seen just once. Material: PBMCs or a T cell subset sorted from them (not recorded which). These TCRs come from a man aged 18 to 30 who had mild COVID-19 (a few samples of this study predate the infection). Cell type and time point are not known.

This sequence joins TRBV12-3 or TRBV12-4 and TRBJ1-1, with D uncertain. This CDR3 has 12 amino acids. Trimming took off 5 bases at V and 8 bases at J, with 12 bases between the two ends. The CDR3 bases are TGTGCCAGCAGTAGGGAAGGTCACGAAGCTTTCTTT. Translating gives CASSREGHEAFF.

This clonotype was seen a handful of times. The chain links TRBV6-2 or TRBV6-3 to TRBJ2-7; 8 nucleotides match TRBD1. Germline-derived CDR1 and CDR2 are MNHEY and SVGEGT. CDR3 length: 16 residues. The junction had 6 bases not matched to a gene; V was cut back by 2 bases and J by 0 bases. Here the CDR3 reads CASSYGGQGGSYEQYF. CDR3 in DNA: TGTGCCAGCAGTTACGGAGGACAGGGTGGCTCCTACGAGCAGTACTTC.

Worth noting for this clonotype: The junction departs from the called germline gene at one end, perhaps through a read error. This chain links TRBV4-2 with TRBJ1-4, with TRBD1 matching over 9 bases. Germline-derived CDR1 and CDR2 are LGHNA and YNFKEQ. This CDR3 comprises 16 residues. The CDR3 DNA is TGTGCCAGCAGACAAGGAGACAGGGGGGGGAATGAAAAACTGTTTTTT. Translated, it gives CASRQGDRGGNEKLFF.

This clonotype was observed a few times. V usage is TRBV9 and J usage is TRBJ2-1, with D maybe TRBD2 (5 bases). V lost 0 bases to trimming and J lost 1 base, with 8 bases between them. Germline V gene lookup returns CDR1 SGDLS and CDR2 YYNGEE. The CDR3 covers 15 residues. Here the CDR3 reads CASSVDSGSYNEQFF. The CDR3 DNA reads as TGTGCCAGCAGCGTAGACTCGGGATCCTACAATGAGCAGTTCTTC.

This chain links TRBV5-1 with TRBJ1-1; D perhaps matches TRBD1 (5 bases). Trimming removed 0 bases from V and 1 base from J, with 13 bases in between. This CDR3 region has 16 residues. Germline V lookup: CDR1 SGHRS, CDR2 YFSETQ. Here the CDR3 DNA reads TGCGCCAGCAGCTTGGTGGCGGGACGGGCGAACACTGAAGCTTTCTTT. Its protein product is CASSLVAGRANTEAFF.

This clonotype was observed many times. J is TRBJ1-2 and V is TRBV20-1; 8 bases agree with TRBD1. CDR1 is DFQATT and CDR2 is SNEGSKA in the germline V gene (reference sequence). The CDR3 totals 14 residues. The trim removed 1 base at V and 4 bases at J, leaving 5 bases unmatched. The CDR3 here is CSARVQGVVYGYTF. In DNA form, the CDR3 reads TGCAGTGCTAGAGTACAGGGGGTAGTCTATGGCTACACCTTC.

This clonotype has just a few counts. The J gene is TRBJ2-5, the V gene TRBV20-1; D ambiguous. Trimming pared 5 bases from V and 1 base from J, leaving 11 bases between. The CDR3 totals 13 residues. In germline, CDR1 is DFQATT, CDR2 SNEGSKA (reference sequence). The CDR3 here is CSAGKVTQETQYF. The CDR3 DNA sequence: TGCAGTGCTGGGAAAGTGACCCAAGAGACCCAGTACTTC.

V gene TRBV5-1 combines with J gene TRBJ2-3, with D perhaps matching TRBD1 (5 bases). Trimming shortened V by 0 bases and J by 4 bases, and 12 bases separated the two germline ends. The germline CDR1 and CDR2 sequences are SGHRS and YFSETQ. The CDR3 has 15 amino acids. CDR3 sequence (DNA): TGCGCCAGCAGCTTGGCCAGGGTCGAGGCAGATACGCAGTATTTT. This encodes CASSLARVEADTQYF. The variable domain in full, completed from reference TRBV5-1 and TRBJ2-3, reads KAGVTQTPRYLIKTRGQQVTLSCSPISGHRSVSWYQQTPGQGLQFLFEYFSETQRNKGNFPGRFSGRQFSNSRSEMNVSTLELGDSALYLCASSLARVEADTQYFGPGTRLTVL.

This chain joins TRBV20-1 and TRBJ2-5; 8 positions agree with TRBD2. The CDR3 runs 16 residues. Germline V CDR1 and CDR2: DFQATT, SNEGSKA (reference sequence). Trimming removed 0 bases from V and 2 bases from J; junction bases left unmatched: 8. The CDR3 region has the DNA TGCAGTGCTAGAGATTTTCCGGGGGGGCAACAAGAGACCCAGTACTTC. This codes for CSARDFPGGQQETQYF.

In DNA form, the CDR3 reads TGTGCCACCAGTGATTGGGGACAGAGCGGGGGCTACACCTTC. Encoded protein: CATSDWGQSGGYTF. The V and J genes are TRBV24-1 and TRBJ1-2; 7 nucleotides agree with TRBD1. Per the germline V gene, CDR1 is KGHDR and CDR2 is SFDVKD. J lost 8 bases, V lost 2 bases, and 7 bases had no gene match. The CDR3 loop spans 14 amino acids.

This clonotype was picked up many times. The V gene is TRBV7-2, the J gene TRBJ2-5; 7 bases align to TRBD1. CDR3 size: 16 residues. Germline V CDR1 and CDR2: SGHTA, FQGNSA. With 5 bases clipped from V and 1 base from J, the junction kept 10 bases outside the gene matches. Written as DNA, the CDR3 is TGTGCCAGCAGCCGTGGGACAGATCCAACCCAAGAGACCCAGTACTTC. This gives the protein CASSRGTDPTQETQYF.

This clonotype was recorded a few times. The genes are TRBV6-1 and TRBJ1-1, with TRBD1 identical over 7 bases. This CDR3 comprises 12 residues. J lost 9 bases, V lost 6 bases, and 7 bases had no gene match. The V gene's germline CDR1 is MNHNS and CDR2 SASEGT. The DNA of the CDR3 is TGTGCCAGCAGATCCCCGGGACAGAAAGCTTTCTTT. It encodes CASRSPGQKAFF.

This clonotype was picked up a small number of times. This rearrangement joins TRBV30 to TRBJ2-5; 11 bases map to TRBD1. The CDR3 totals 13 residues. V lost 2 bases, J lost 12 bases, and 8 bases stayed unmatched. From germline, CDR1 is GTSNPN and CDR2 SVGIG (reference sequence). CDR3 loop: CAWSSGTGGWEYF. The CDR3 DNA sequence: TGTGCCTGGAGTTCCGGGACAGGGGGGTGGGAGTACTTC.

This clonotype has just a few counts. This rearrangement joins TRBV7-9 to TRBJ2-6, with D maybe TRBD2 (6 bases). Germline V gene lookup returns CDR1 SEHNR and CDR2 FQNEAQ (reference sequence). The CDR3 spans 15 residues. V was trimmed by 4 bases and J by 4 bases, leaving 11 bases between them. CDR3 residues: CASSYGGIGANVLTF. The CDR3 DNA follows: TGTGCCAGCAGCTATGGCGGGATCGGGGCCAACGTCCTGACTTTC.

The table lists this clonotype with a few counts. J is TRBJ1-5 and V is TRBV4-1; D unclear. V lost 1 base to trimming and J lost 2 bases, with 9 bases between them. CDR3 length equals 15 residues. Germline CDR1 and CDR2: MGHRA and YSYEKL. CDR3 sequence: CASSQVSGRNQPQHF. CDR3 DNA: TGCGCCAGCAGCCAAGTATCAGGCCGCAATCAGCCCCAGCATTTT.

The V gene is TRBV4-1, the J gene TRBJ1-2; tentative D call: TRBD1 (5 bases). CDR1 MGHRA and CDR2 YSYEKL come from the germline V gene. V was trimmed by 0 bases and J by 0 bases, leaving 17 bases between them. The CDR3 is made up of 18 amino acids. Written as DNA, the CDR3 is TGCGCCAGCAGCCAAGAGTTCGGGGGTCGGAGTTCTAACTATGGCTACACCTTC. The encoded protein is CASSQEFGGRSSNYGYTF.

This clonotype was counted ten times or more. The V call is TRBV7-2, the J call TRBJ2-5; D uncertain. Trimming took 1 base from V and 9 from J, leaving 9 bases between them. Germline V gene sequence: CDR1 SGHTA, CDR2 FQGNSA. The CDR3 is 12 amino acids. CDR3 protein: CASSLDPKAQYF. CDR3 DNA: TGTGCCAGCAGCTTAGACCCCAAGGCCCAGTACTTC.

The chain is built from TRBV24-1 and TRBJ2-1, with 8 bases identical to TRBD2. Trimming at V came to 9 bases and at J to 7 bases, leaving 10 bases not matched to a gene. The CDR3 totals 14 residues. Germline V gene sequence: CDR1 KGHDR, CDR2 SFDVKD. The CDR3 here is CATQRGGDRNEQFF. The CDR3 coding sequence is TGTGCCACCCAACGGGGGGGCGATCGAAATGAGCAGTTCTTC.

This clonotype turned up a few times. The chain has TRBV7-6 and TRBJ2-5; tentative D call: TRBD1 (6 bases). This CDR3 comprises 12 residues. Trimming took off 5 bases at V and 2 bases at J, with 6 bases between the two ends. The germline gives CDR1 SGHVS, CDR2 FNYEAQ. The CDR3 loop reads CASSGQQETQYF. For the CDR3, the DNA is TGTGCCAGCAGCGGACAGCAAGAGACCCAGTACTTC.

This clonotype was seen a few times. The rearrangement links TRBV5-1 to TRBJ2-1; weak D call: TRBD1 (5 bases). Germline values: CDR1 SGHRS, CDR2 YFSETQ. The CDR3 is made up of 13 amino acids. The V end lost 3 bases, the J end lost 3 bases, and 7 bases lay between the germline ends. Here the CDR3 DNA reads TGCGCCAGCAGCTCGGACATCTACAATGAGCAGTTCTTC. Translated, it gives CASSSDIYNEQFF.

This clonotype occurred a few times. V usage is TRBV7-3 and J usage is TRBJ2-3, with D perhaps TRBD2 (7 bases). V dropped 4 bases and J dropped 5 bases, with 13 bases sitting between them. Germline V CDR1 and CDR2: SGHTA, FQGTGA. There are 14 residues in the CDR3. The CDR3 bases are TGTGCCAGCAGCTCAAACGGGGGGCGAGATACGCAGTATTTT. Translating gives CASSSNGGRDTQYF.

This clonotype was seen at least ten times. The chain couples TRBV5-1 to TRBJ2-2; tentative D call: TRBD1 (5 bases). Germline lookup yields CDR1 SGHRS and CDR2 YFSETQ. Trimming removed 3 bases at V and 1 base at J, with 7 bases between. The CDR3 is 14 residues long. The chain's CDR3 is CASSSQGNTGELFF. The CDR3 coding sequence is TGCGCCAGCAGCTCTCAGGGGAACACCGGGGAGCTGTTTTTT.

This clonotype was recorded at least ten times. The chain uses TRBV27 and TRBJ2-7; D may be TRBD2 (6 bases). Trimming stripped 7 bases from V and 0 bases from J, with 10 bases between. Germline V gives CDR1 MNHEY, CDR2 SMNVEV (reference sequence). This CDR3 is 13 amino acids long. CDR3 DNA: TGTGCCAGCAAGGCGGGGCCCTCCTACGAGCAGTACGTC. It is translated as CASKAGPSYEQYV.

At least ten counts were recorded for this clonotype. This chain joins TRBV12-3 or TRBV12-4 and TRBJ1-6, with D perhaps matching TRBD1 (5 bases). This CDR3 spans 17 amino acids. The germline V and J ends were trimmed by 3 bases and 1 base, with 13 bases remaining between them. The CDR3 region has the DNA TGTGCCAGCAGTTTGCGATTCGACAGATCCTATAATTCACCCCTCCACTTT. It specifies CASSLRFDRSYNSPLHF.

This clonotype has just a few counts. This rearrangement joins TRBV3-1 to TRBJ1-6; D unresolved. Between the trimmed V and J ends, which lost 2 bases and 10 bases, there was a span of 12 bases. Germline V CDR1 and CDR2: LGHDT, YNNKEL (reference sequence). The CDR3 loop spans 14 amino acids. CDR3 DNA sequence: TGTGCCAGCAGCCAAATTAGAGCAGACTCACCCCTCCACTTT. It is translated as CASSQIRADSPLHF.